These T cell receptor beta chains were read from a single sample in a study of blood T cell repertoires in COVID-19. Profiling relied on immunoSEQ multiplex PCR, and the TCRdb table lists in-frame clones only, not all of them. The data hold 260,000 or so clones, with 81% observed a single time. Sequenced sample: peripheral blood. The receptors were gathered from a woman at least 80 years old with COVID-19, enrolled during active disease. CDR3s include the opening cysteine and the closing phenylalanine or tryptophan. The order of the fields is D gene, clone size, J gene, V gene, CDR3 DNA, CDR3 protein. A D gene is named only where the DNA matches it firmly. Clone size is given for some rows only: seen once, a few or many times, or a class if the clone is expanded.

D: TRBD1; size: -; J: TRBJ1-1; V: TRBV28; DNA: TGTGCCAGCAGTCAATCCGGGACAGTTAACACTGAAGCTTTCTTT; CDR3: CASSQSGTVNTEAFF
D: TRBD2; size: -; J: TRBJ2-2; V: TRBV11-2; DNA: TGTGCCAGCAGCTTCGGACTAGCGGGAGTGAAAACCGGGGAGCTGTTTTTT; CDR3: CASSFGLAGVKTGELFF
D: -; size: -; J: TRBJ1-2; V: TRBV5-4; DNA: TGTGCCAGCAGCTTAACAGGGCTCCTCTACACCTTC; CDR3: CASSLTGLLYTF
D: -; size: -; J: TRBJ1-3; V: TRBV9; DNA: TGTGCCAGCAGCGTAGCAGTCTCGAGGGACACCATATATTTT; CDR3: CASSVAVSRDTIYF
D: -; size: -; J: TRBJ1-1; V: TRBV19; DNA: TGTGCCAGTACTCAGGGCATGAACACTGAAGCTTTCTTT; CDR3: CASTQGMNTEAFF
D: -; size: -; J: TRBJ1-2; V: TRBV27; DNA: TGTGCCAGCAGTCGAACAGGGAACTATGGCTACACCTTC; CDR3: CASSRTGNYGYTF
D: -; size: -; J: TRBJ2-7; V: TRBV10-3; DNA: TGTGCCATCAGTGGTGGAACGGGCCAGGGAATAACCTACGAGCAGTACTTC; CDR3: CAISGGTGQGITYEQYF
D: TRBD2; size: -; J: TRBJ2-5; V: TRBV7-2; DNA: TGTGCCAGCAGCTTAGGAATCCGGGCGGGAGTAGAGACCCAGTACTTC; CDR3: CASSLGIRAGVETQYF
D: -; size: -; J: TRBJ1-5; V: TRBV7-2; DNA: TGTGCCAGCAGCTTAAGGGGACAATTCAATCAGCCCCAGCATTTT; CDR3: CASSLRGQFNQPQHF
D: -; size: -; J: TRBJ2-2; V: TRBV29-1; DNA: TGCAGCGTTGAAGATCCTGTCTACCAAGTGCTGTTTTTT; CDR3: CSVEDPVYQVLFF
D: TRBD2; size: -; J: TRBJ2-1; V: TRBV4-1; DNA: TGCGCCAGCAGCCCTACCCGACTAGCGGGAGGTAGTGAGCAGTTCTTC; CDR3: CASSPTRLAGGSEQFF
D: -; size: -; J: TRBJ1-6; V: TRBV6-5; DNA: TGTGCCAGCAGCTCTCCTCGAGGAGGCGCCTCACCCCTCCACTTT; CDR3: CASSSPRGGASPLHF
D: -; size: -; J: TRBJ1-1; V: TRBV5-6; DNA: TGTGCCAGCAGCTTGGCCTTAAACACTGAAGCTTTCTTT; CDR3: CASSLALNTEAFF
D: TRBD2; size: -; J: TRBJ2-2; V: TRBV5-1; DNA: TGCGCCAGCAGCGTACCGACTAGCGGGGGGGCCGGGGAGCTGTTTTTT; CDR3: CASSVPTSGGAGELFF
D: -; size: -; J: TRBJ2-3; V: TRBV7-2; DNA: TGTGCCAGCAGCTTCGAGGGACATTACACAGATACGCAGTATTTT; CDR3: CASSFEGHYTDTQYF
D: TRBD1; size: -; J: TRBJ2-1; V: TRBV5-4; DNA: TGTGCCAGCAGCTTTACTCAGGGGGCGATTTACAATGAGCAGTTCTTC; CDR3: CASSFTQGAIYNEQFF
D: TRBD1; size: few; J: TRBJ1-2; V: TRBV30; DNA: TGTGCCTGGAGTGTGGGGATTGACAGGGGATGGAACTATGGCTACACCTTC; CDR3: CAWSVGIDRGWNYGYTF
D: -; size: -; J: TRBJ1-1; V: TRBV12-5; DNA: TGTGCTAGTGGTTCGGGGATGAACACTGAAGCTTTCTTT; CDR3: CASGSGMNTEAFF
D: -; size: -; J: TRBJ1-1; V: TRBV7-9; DNA: TGTGCCAGCAGATACAGGGAGGGACACACTGAAGCTTTCTTT; CDR3: CASRYREGHTEAFF
D: -; size: -; J: TRBJ2-1; V: TRBV11-3; DNA: TGTGCCAGCAGCTGGGGAGTGTCAGGTGAGCAGTTCTTC; CDR3: CASSWGVSGEQFF
D: -; size: -; J: TRBJ1-3; V: TRBV9; DNA: TGTGCCAGCAGCGTAGCCCATTCCTCTGGAAACACCATATATTTT; CDR3: CASSVAHSSGNTIYF
D: TRBD1; size: -; J: TRBJ2-7; V: TRBV29-1; DNA: TGCAGCGTTCGGACAGGCGTCTACGAGCAGTACTTC; CDR3: CSVRTGVYEQYF
D: TRBD2; size: -; J: TRBJ2-1; V: TRBV7-6; DNA: TGTGCCAGCAGCCCTTCGGGGCGGGGGGTTCCCAATGAGCAGTTCTTC; CDR3: CASSPSGRGVPNEQFF
D: -; size: once; J: TRBJ2-4; V: TRBV24-1; DNA: TGTGCCACCACCTCATTCGGGGGAAGAAACATTCAGTACTTC; CDR3: CATTSFGGRNIQYF
D: -; size: -; J: TRBJ2-7; V: TRBV25-1; DNA: TGTGCCACAGCAGCTTCTACGGGGGCCACTAGCGTTGGCTACGAGCAGTACTTC; CDR3: CATAASTGATSVGYEQYF
D: -; size: -; J: TRBJ1-1; V: TRBV28; DNA: TGTGCCAGCAGTGTGGGGCTAAGGACTGAAGCTTTCTTT; CDR3: CASSVGLRTEAFF
D: -; size: once; J: TRBJ1-2; V: TRBV28; DNA: TGTGCCAGCAGTACCCACGGGGGGTACTATGGCTACACCTTC; CDR3: CASSTHGGYYGYTF
D: -; size: -; J: TRBJ1-2; V: TRBV15; DNA: TGTGCCACCAGCAGCAACTTCATGGATGGCTACACCTTC; CDR3: CATSSNFMDGYTF
D: TRBD1; size: -; J: TRBJ1-2; V: TRBV6-5; DNA: TGTGCCAGCAGCCCAGGACAGGGGAGAATCTATGGCTACACCTTC; CDR3: CASSPGQGRIYGYTF
D: TRBD1; size: -; J: TRBJ1-6; V: TRBV13; DNA: TGTGCCAGCAGCCTCACGGCGGGACAGGGTGGTTCACCCCTCCACTTT; CDR3: CASSLTAGQGGSPLHF
D: -; size: once; J: TRBJ1-6; V: TRBV27; DNA: TGTGCCAGCAGTTTATCGCCCCGGACAGAGGGCTATAATTCACCCCTCCACTTT; CDR3: CASSLSPRTEGYNSPLHF
D: TRBD1; size: once; J: TRBJ1-1; V: TRBV19; DNA: TGTGCCAGTAAGGTGACAGGGGGATCTAAAGCTTTCTTT; CDR3: CASKVTGGSKAFF
D: -; size: -; J: TRBJ1-2; V: TRBV7-9; DNA: TGTGCCAGCAGCCCTTCCCGGGGGGAACCCTATGGCTACACCTTC; CDR3: CASSPSRGEPYGYTF
D: TRBD1; size: few; J: TRBJ1-1; V: TRBV6-5; DNA: TGTGCCAGCAGTTACGCCGGACAGGGGGCTGGGGCTTTCTTT; CDR3: CASSYAGQGAGAFF
D: -; size: -; J: TRBJ2-3; V: TRBV5-1; DNA: TGCGCCAGCAGGCGGACAGGCGGGACCCGACAGCGCACAGATACGCAGTATTTT; CDR3: CASRRTGGTRQRTDTQYF
D: TRBD1; size: -; J: TRBJ1-2; V: TRBV5-1; DNA: TGCGCCAGCAGCTTGGAGGGGACAGGGATAGGTAGCTACACCTTC; CDR3: CASSLEGTGIGSYTF
D: -; size: once; J: TRBJ2-7; V: TRBV9; DNA: TGTGCCAGCAGCGTAGAGAACAGCCCAAGTCGAGAGCAGTACTTC; CDR3: CASSVENSPSREQYF
D: -; size: -; J: TRBJ2-1; V: TRBV27; DNA: TGTGCCAGCAAGACTGGGGGCGATGAGCAGTTCTTC; CDR3: CASKTGGDEQFF
D: -; size: -; J: TRBJ1-2; V: TRBV6-5; DNA: TGTGCCAGCAGCCGACAGCGTGACTATGGCTACACCTTC; CDR3: CASSRQRDYGYTF
D: -; size: -; J: TRBJ2-5; V: TRBV29-1; DNA: TGCAGCGTGAAAATAGCGGATCAAGAGACCCAGTACTTC; CDR3: CSVKIADQETQYF
D: TRBD1; size: -; J: TRBJ1-2; V: TRBV24-1; DNA: TGTGCCACCAGTGATCTGGACAGGGAACTTGCCCGGAGCGACTATGGCTACACCTTC; CDR3: CATSDLDRELARSDYGYTF
D: TRBD1; size: few; J: TRBJ1-3; V: TRBV30; DNA: TGTGCCTGGTCCGGACAGGCCGGAAACACCATATATTTT; CDR3: CAWSGQAGNTIYF
D: -; size: many; J: TRBJ2-1; V: TRBV19; DNA: TGTGCCAGTAGGGAGGGAGATTGGAACCCTCGGCAGTTCTTC; CDR3: CASREGDWNPRQFF
D: -; size: -; J: TRBJ2-7; V: TRBV27; DNA: TGTGCCAGCAGCCGACAGCAGGGGTTGTACGAGCAGTACTTC; CDR3: CASSRQQGLYEQYF
D: -; size: few; J: TRBJ1-2; V: TRBV29-1; DNA: TGCAGCGTTGAAGGGCCTGCAGGGCTAGGAGATGGCTACACCTTC; CDR3: CSVEGPAGLGDGYTF
D: TRBD2; size: -; J: TRBJ2-1; V: TRBV4-3; DNA: TGCGCCAGCAGCCAGGATGGACTAGCGGGAGATGAGCAGTTCTTC; CDR3: CASSQDGLAGDEQFF
D: TRBD1; size: -; J: TRBJ1-1; V: TRBV18; DNA: TGTGCCAGCTCAACAGGGGGACGGACTGAAGCTTTCTTT; CDR3: CASSTGGRTEAFF
D: TRBD1; size: -; J: TRBJ2-1; V: TRBV11-3; DNA: TGTGCCAGCTCTCAAGGGGGCTTAGGTGAGCAGTTCTTC; CDR3: CASSQGGLGEQFF
D: -; size: -; J: TRBJ2-7; V: TRBV29-1; DNA: TGCAGCGTTGAAGATCACACTGGGACAAACGAGCAGTACTTC; CDR3: CSVEDHTGTNEQYF
D: TRBD1; size: -; J: TRBJ2-5; V: TRBV5-4; DNA: TGTGCCAGCAGCGGAGGGACAGGGGGTAGGGAGACCCAGTACTTC; CDR3: CASSGGTGGRETQYF
D: -; size: once; J: TRBJ1-3; V: TRBV5-4; DNA: TGTGCCAGCAGCCCTGTCACAGGTGATAGGTCTGGAAACACCATATATTTT; CDR3: CASSPVTGDRSGNTIYF
D: -; size: -; J: TRBJ1-3; V: TRBV28; DNA: TGTGCCAGCAGCCCCGGGGCTGGAAACACCATATATTTT; CDR3: CASSPGAGNTIYF
D: TRBD1; size: -; J: TRBJ2-7; V: TRBV11-1; DNA: TGTGCCAGCAGCCCCCGGACAGGGCGGTACGAGCAGTACTTC; CDR3: CASSPRTGRYEQYF
D: TRBD1; size: -; J: TRBJ1-1; V: TRBV7-9; DNA: TGTGCCAGCAGCTTGGGACAGGGGGTTTTTGAAGCTTTCTTT; CDR3: CASSLGQGVFEAFF
D: TRBD2; size: -; J: TRBJ2-1; V: TRBV30; DNA: TGTGCCTGGAGCCGTCTAGCGGGAGGCGGTGAGCAGTTCTTC; CDR3: CAWSRLAGGGEQFF
D: TRBD2; size: -; J: TRBJ2-2; V: TRBV5-4; DNA: TGTGCCAGCAGCTTGCTCCGACTAGCGGGGGACACCGGGGAGCTGTTTTTT; CDR3: CASSLLRLAGDTGELFF